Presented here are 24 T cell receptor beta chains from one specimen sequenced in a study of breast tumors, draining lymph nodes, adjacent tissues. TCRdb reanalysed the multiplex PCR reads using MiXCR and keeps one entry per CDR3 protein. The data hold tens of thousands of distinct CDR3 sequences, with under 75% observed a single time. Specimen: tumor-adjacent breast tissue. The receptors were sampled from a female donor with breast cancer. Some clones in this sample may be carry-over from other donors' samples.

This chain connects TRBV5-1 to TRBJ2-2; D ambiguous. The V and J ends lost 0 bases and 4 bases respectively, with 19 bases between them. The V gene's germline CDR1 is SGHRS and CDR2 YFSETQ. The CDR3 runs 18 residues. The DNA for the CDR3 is TGCGCCAGCAGCTTGGTTCTGTCAAAACGCTCGAGCACCGGGGAGCTGTTTTTT. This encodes CASSLVLSKRSSTGELFF.

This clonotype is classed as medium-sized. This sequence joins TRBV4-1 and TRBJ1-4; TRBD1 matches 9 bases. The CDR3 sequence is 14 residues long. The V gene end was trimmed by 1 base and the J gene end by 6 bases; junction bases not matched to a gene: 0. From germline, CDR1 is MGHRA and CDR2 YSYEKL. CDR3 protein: CASSQGTGDEKLFF. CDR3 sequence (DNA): TGCGCCAGCAGCCAAGGGACAGGGGATGAAAAACTGTTTTTT.

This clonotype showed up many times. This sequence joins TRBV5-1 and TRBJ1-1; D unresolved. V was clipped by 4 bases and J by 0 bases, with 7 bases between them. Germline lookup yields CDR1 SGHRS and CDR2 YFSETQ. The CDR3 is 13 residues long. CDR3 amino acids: CASSPGMNTEAFF. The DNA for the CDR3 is TGCGCCAGCAGCCCTGGGATGAACACTGAAGCTTTCTTT. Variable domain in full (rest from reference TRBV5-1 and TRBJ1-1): KAGVTQTPRYLIKTRGQQVTLSCSPISGHRSVSWYQQTPGQGLQFLFEYFSETQRNKGNFPGRFSGRQFSNSRSEMNVSTLELGDSALYLCASSPGMNTEAFFGQGTRLTVV.

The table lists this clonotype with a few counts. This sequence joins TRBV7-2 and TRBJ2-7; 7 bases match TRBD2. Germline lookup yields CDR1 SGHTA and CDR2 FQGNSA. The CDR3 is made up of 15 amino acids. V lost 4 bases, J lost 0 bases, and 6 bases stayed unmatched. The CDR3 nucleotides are TGTGCCAGCAGCTCCACCGGGGGGAGCTCCTACGAGCAGTACTTC. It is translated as CASSSTGGSSYEQYF.

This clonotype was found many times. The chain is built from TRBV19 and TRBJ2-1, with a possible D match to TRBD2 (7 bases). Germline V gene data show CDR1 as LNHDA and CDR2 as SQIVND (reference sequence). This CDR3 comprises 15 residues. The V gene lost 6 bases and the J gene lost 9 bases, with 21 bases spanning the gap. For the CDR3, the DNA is TGTGCCAGTAGCCTAGACCTGGGGGGGGCGTGTGAGCAGTTCTTC. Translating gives CASSLDLGGACEQFF.

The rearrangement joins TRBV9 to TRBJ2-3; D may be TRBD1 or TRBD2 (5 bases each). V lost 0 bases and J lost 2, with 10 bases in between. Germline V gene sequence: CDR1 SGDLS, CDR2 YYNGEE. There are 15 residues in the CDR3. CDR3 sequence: CASSVGGKLTDTQYF. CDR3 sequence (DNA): TGTGCCAGCAGCGTAGGGGGGAAACTCACAGATACGCAGTATTTT.

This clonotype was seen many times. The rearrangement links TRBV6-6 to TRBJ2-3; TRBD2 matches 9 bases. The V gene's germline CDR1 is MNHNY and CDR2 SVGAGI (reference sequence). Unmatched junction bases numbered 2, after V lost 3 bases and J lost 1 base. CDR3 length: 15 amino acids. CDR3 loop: CASSYSGGRTDTQYF. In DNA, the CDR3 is TGTGCCAGCAGTTATAGCGGGGGCCGCACAGATACGCAGTATTTT.

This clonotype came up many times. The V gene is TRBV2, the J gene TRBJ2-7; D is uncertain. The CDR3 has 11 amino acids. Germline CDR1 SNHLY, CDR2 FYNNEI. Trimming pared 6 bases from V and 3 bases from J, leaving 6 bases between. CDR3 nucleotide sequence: TGTGCCAGCAGGAAGGGCTACGAGCAGTACTTC. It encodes CASRKGYEQYF.

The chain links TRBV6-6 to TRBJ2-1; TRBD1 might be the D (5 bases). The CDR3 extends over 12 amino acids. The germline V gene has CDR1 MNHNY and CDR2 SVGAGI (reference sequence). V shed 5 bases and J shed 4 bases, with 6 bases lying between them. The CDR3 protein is CASSRQYNEQFF. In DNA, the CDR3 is TGTGCCAGCAGTCGACAGTACAATGAGCAGTTCTTC.

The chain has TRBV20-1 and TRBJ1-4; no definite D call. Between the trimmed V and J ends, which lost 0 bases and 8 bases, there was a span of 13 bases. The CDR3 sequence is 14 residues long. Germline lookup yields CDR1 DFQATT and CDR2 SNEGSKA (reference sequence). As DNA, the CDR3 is TGCAGTGCTAGAGAGGAGGGTACGGGGGAAAAACTGTTTTTT. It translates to CSAREEGTGEKLFF.

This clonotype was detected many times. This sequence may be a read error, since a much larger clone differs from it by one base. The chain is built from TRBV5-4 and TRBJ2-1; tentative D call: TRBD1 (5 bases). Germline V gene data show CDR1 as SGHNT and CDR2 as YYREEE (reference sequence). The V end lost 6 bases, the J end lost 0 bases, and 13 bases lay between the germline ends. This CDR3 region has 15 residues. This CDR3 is CASTRGATSYNEQFF. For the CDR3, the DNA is TGTGCCAGCACAAGGGGCGCGACCTCCTACAATGAGCAGTTCTTC.

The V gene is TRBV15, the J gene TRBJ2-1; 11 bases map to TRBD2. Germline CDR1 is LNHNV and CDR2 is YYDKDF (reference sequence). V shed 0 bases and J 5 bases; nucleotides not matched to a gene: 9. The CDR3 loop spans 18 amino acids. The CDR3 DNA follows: TGTGCCACCAGCAGAGATTCGCGACTAGCGGGAAGACACAATGAGCAGTTCTTC. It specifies CATSRDSRLAGRHNEQFF.

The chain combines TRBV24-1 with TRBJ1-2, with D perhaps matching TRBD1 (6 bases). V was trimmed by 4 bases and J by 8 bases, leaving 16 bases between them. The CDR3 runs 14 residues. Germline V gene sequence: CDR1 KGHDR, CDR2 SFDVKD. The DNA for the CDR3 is TGTGCCACCAGTGACCCCCACAGGGCTGGCGGCTACACCTTC. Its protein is CATSDPHRAGGYTF.

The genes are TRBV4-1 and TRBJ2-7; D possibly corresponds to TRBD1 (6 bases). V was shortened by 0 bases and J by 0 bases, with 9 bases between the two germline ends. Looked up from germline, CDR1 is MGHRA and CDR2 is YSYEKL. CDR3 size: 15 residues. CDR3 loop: CASSQEDRYSYEQYF. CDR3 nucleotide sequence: TGCGCCAGCAGCCAAGAAGACAGGTACTCCTACGAGCAGTACTTC.

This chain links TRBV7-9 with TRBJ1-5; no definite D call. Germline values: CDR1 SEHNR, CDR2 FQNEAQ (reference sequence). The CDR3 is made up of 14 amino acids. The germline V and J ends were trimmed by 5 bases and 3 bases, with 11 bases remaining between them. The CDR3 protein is CASSLDGFNQPQHF. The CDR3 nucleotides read TGTGCCAGCAGCCTGGACGGCTTCAATCAGCCCCAGCATTTT.

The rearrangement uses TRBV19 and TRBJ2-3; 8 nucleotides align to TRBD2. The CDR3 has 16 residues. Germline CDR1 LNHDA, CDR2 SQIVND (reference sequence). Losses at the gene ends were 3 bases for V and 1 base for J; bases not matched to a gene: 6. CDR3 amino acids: CASSMSPAGGTDTQYF. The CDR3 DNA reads TGTGCCAGTAGTATGTCTCCAGCGGGGGGCACAGATACGCAGTATTTT.

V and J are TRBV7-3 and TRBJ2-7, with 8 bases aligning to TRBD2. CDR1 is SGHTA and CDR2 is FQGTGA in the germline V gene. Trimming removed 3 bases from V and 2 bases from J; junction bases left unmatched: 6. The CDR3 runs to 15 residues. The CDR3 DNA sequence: TGTGCCAGCAGCTTGACTAGCGCGGATACCTACGAGCAGTACTTC. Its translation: CASSLTSADTYEQYF.

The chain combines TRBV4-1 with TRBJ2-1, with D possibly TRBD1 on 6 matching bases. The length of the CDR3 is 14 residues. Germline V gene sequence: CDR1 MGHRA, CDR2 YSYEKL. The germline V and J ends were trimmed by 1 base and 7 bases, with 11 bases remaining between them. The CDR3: CASSQVEQGNEQFF. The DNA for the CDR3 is TGCGCCAGCAGCCAAGTAGAACAGGGTAATGAGCAGTTCTTC.

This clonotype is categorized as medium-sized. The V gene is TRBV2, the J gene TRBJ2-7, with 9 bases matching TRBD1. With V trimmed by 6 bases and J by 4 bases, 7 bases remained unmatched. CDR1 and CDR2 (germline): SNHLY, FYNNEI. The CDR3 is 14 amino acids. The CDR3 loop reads CASRSTGGGYEQYF. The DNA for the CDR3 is TGTGCCAGCAGATCGACAGGGGGAGGATACGAGCAGTACTTC.

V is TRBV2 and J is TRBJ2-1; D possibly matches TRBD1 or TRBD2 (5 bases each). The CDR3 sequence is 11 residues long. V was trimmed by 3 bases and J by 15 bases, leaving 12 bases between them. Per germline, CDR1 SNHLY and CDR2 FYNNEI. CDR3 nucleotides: TGTGCCAGCAGTGAGGAGGTTGGGGGGTTCTTC. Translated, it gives CASSEEVGGFF.

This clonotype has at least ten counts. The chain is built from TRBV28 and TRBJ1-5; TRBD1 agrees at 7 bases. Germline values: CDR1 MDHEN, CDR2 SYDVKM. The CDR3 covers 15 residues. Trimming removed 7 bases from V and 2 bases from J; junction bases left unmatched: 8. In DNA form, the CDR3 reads TGTGCCAGCATCCCAGGGGGTGGTGGCAATCAGCCCCAGCATTTT. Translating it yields CASIPGGGGNQPQHF.

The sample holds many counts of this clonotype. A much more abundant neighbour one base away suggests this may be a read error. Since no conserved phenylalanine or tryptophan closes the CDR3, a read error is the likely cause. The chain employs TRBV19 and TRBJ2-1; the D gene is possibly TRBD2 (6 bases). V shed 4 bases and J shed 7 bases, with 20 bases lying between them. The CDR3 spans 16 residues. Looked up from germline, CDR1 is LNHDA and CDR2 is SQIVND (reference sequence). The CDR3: CASSNEAGLSGNEQFS. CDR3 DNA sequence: TGTGCCAGTAGTAACGAAGCGGGCCTATCGGGGAATGAGCAGTTCTCC.

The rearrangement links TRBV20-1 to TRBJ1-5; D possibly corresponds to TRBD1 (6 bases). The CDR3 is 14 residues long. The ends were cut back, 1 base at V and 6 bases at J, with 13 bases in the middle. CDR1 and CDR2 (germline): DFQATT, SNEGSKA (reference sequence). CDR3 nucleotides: TGCAGTGCTAGAGGGGGGCAGGGAACTCAGCCCCAGCATTTT. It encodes CSARGGQGTQPQHF.

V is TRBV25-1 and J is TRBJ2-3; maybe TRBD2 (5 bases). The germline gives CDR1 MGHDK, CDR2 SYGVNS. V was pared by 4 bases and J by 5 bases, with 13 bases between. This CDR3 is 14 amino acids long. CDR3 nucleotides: TGTGCCAGCAGTGTCCGGGCACGGGGAGATACGCAGTATTTT. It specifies CASSVRARGDTQYF.